The subject of this entry is one T cell receptor (beta chain). No cognate antigen has been identified for it. The record has no base qualities; no much larger clone is one base away. The sample is drawn from a study of tumor-infiltrating lymphocytes in primary liver carcinoma (dated by TCRdb to 2016 to 2017). About the full investigation: Hepatocellular carcinoma (four) or combined HCC and intrahepatic cholangiocarcinoma (one) was present in the five patients, who were three men and two women aged 30 to 69 years. Tumors of the five patients were stage T1-T3 N0M0 with maximum diameters of roughly 4 to 11 cm. Samples yielded roughly 3.5 to 8 million productive TCRbeta reads; read depth did not differ significantly between tissue types. TCRbeta repertoire sequencing, expression microarrays and whole-exome sequencing were combined in the study across five regions of each liver tumor, with adjacent normal tissue and blood also included. A total of roughly 35 specimens from 5 patients underwent TCRbeta repertoire sequencing, comprising 25 or so tumor regions, 5 adjacent noncancerous liver tissues and 5 peripheral blood samples. The roughly 25 tumor region samples were profiled with Agilent mRNA microarrays so that TCRbeta repertoire diversity could be related to the local molecular phenotype. High reproducibility was observed for the technical replicate repertoires, with mean shared-clone rates approximately 0.9 and correlation coefficients above 0.95. The investigation overall reported the following: Only roughly 8-24% of top clones appeared in all five regions of a tumor, which suggests that tumor-infiltrating T cells are spatially heterogeneous. Consistent with antigen-driven expansion, pairs of tumor regions showed higher repertoire overlap (mean roughly 36%) than either tumor-adjacent pairs (approximately 17%) or tumor-blood pairs (approximately 15%). Only the TCR beta chain was sequenced, so true repertoire diversity is likely underestimated because unpaired alpha chains were not captured. The study included only four to six patients, and the authors note findings should be validated in a larger study. Comparison of CD4+ and CD8+ T cell repertoires was precluded by the use of bulk unsorted samples. The top 250 clones accounted for a significantly greater share of the repertoire in tumors than in blood (p = 0.039).

TCRbeta-specific cDNA was reverse-transcribed from around 500 ng total RNA using a constant-region primer and ProtoScript II reverse transcriptase. Three nested multiplex PCR rounds, following a slightly modified ARM-PCR procedure, were used to build the TCRbeta libraries. Multiplex TRBV1-TRBV30 forward primers and a Cbeta reverse primer were used in the first two PCR rounds, each of which was run for roughly 9 cycles. Sample barcodes and Illumina adapters were added in a final 25-cycle PCR with Deep VentR polymerase. Before sequencing, amplicons of 200-500 bp were gel-purified using a QIAquick gel extraction kit. TCRbeta amplicons were sequenced on an Illumina HiSeq 2500 with 250-bp paired-end reads. On the study's bioinformatics: Trimmomatic v0.33 was used to quality-trim the reads, and FLASH v1.2.11 was used to merge paired reads so that full CDR3 sequences could be recovered. MiGEC v1.2.1b assigned V, D and J germline segments to the rearranged TCRbeta sequences. Clonotype statistics and Shannon-Wiener diversity indices were calculated with VDJtools v1.0.0. To cut down on sampling bias, every analysis after diversity analysis relied on just the 250 most abundant clonotypes from each sample. The raw public reads went through TCRdb reprocessing: fastp at Q25, MiXCR clone calling, in-frame beta chains kept. Identical CDR3 protein sequences are pooled into one entry, listed with their most common genes and DNA. The V and J calls follow TCRdb's processing rather than the paper's. The sample records about 54,000 distinct CDR3 sequences, over 65% of which are singletons. The ten largest clones represent 25% of the sample.

Without any cell sorting, total RNA and DNA were extracted together from 20-30 mg of bulk tissue using the AllPrep DNA/RNA mini kit. Between November 2015 and March 2016, five patients in China with histopathologically diagnosed primary liver carcinoma had their tumors surgically resected. At the time of sampling, the patients were treatment-naive and had chronic HBV infection. Each tumor was sampled at five spatially separated regions: the tumor centre plus the superior, inferior, left-lateral and right-lateral poles. Histology showed that every tumor sample contained more than 75% viable tumor cells. Pieces of fresh tumor and adjacent tissue were cut in half, with one half kept in RNAlater at -80 degrees C and the other half sent for histology. From the cysteine up to the phenylalanine, the CDR3 has a length of 17 residues. The entry retains the CDR3 DNA only, 51 bases that are in frame from base 1. V is shortened by 6 bases, J by 1 base, and the region joining them spans 21 bases. From the germline V gene (reference sequence), CDR1 is SGHKS and CDR2 is YYEKEE.

The receptor was isolated from a man aged 40-55 years with primary liver carcinoma and hepatitis B virus infection. The sample comprised liver tumor tissue from sampling region 2. Interpreted using the paper, the cell subset or site label stands for: tumor region T2, inferior pole. This sequence uses TRBV5-5 and TRBJ2-3; the D segment cannot be called with confidence. The nucleotide sequence reads as follows: TGTGCCAGCAAGCCGGCCCCCCGAGCGATTGGCACAGATACGCAGTATTTT. It codes for CASKPAPRAIGTDTQYF.